One sample yielded the 32 T cell receptor delta chains listed below, sequenced in a study of gamma-delta chains in newborns, infants, children. TCRdb reprocessed the reads using CATT. The sample includes 5,100 or so delta-chain clones, 2.5% to 3% of them seen just once. Sequencing was performed on blood. Receptors originate from a child who was a newborn, infant or young child, either healthy, febrile or measles-vaccinated (not recorded which).

V gene TRDV2 combines with J gene TRDJ2; 10 nucleotides align to TRDD3. The CDR3 loop spans 14 amino acids. Germline V gives CDR1 GEAIGNYY, CDR2 EKD. Trimming at V came to 3 bases and at J to 13 bases, leaving 10 bases not matched to a gene. CDR3 coding DNA: TGTGCCTGTGACGCAGTACTGGGGGATGATCGACTCTTCTTT. The encoded protein is CACDAVLGDDRLFF.

This clone was detected a few times. V usage is TRDV2 and J usage is TRDJ3; 8 bases line up with TRDD3. The V and J ends lost 0 bases and 0 bases, in that order; junction bases with no gene match: 6. Germline CDR1 GEAIGNYY, CDR2 EKD. The CDR3 spans 19 residues. The CDR3 loop reads CACDTAGGLPSWDTRQMFF. As DNA, the CDR3 is TGTGCCTGTGACACCGCTGGGGGACTTCCCTCCTGGGACACCCGACAGATGTTTTTC.

By share, this clone ranks as large. This rearrangement joins TRDV2 to TRDJ1; 7 positions agree with TRDD3. Per germline, CDR1 GEAIGNYY and CDR2 EKD. J was trimmed by 0 bases and V by 0 bases; bases with no gene match: 3. This CDR3 has 15 amino acids. The CDR3 reads CACDTVGEYTDKLIF. CDR3 DNA: TGTGCCTGTGACACCGTGGGGGAGTACACCGATAAACTCATCTTT.

V usage is TRDV2 and J usage is TRDJ1, with 8 positions matching TRDD3. TCRdb gives no J gene; it was assigned here by matching the DNA to germline. CDR1 GEAIGNYY and CDR2 EKD come from the germline V gene. V dropped 0 bases and J dropped 1; count of bases not matched to a gene: 12. The CDR3 covers 18 residues. CDR3 sequence (DNA): TGTGCCTGTGACACCGTACTGGGGGCCGGACGGGCCACCGATAAACTCATCTTT. Its protein product is CACDTVLGAGRATDKLIF.

A few counts support this clone. The chain employs TRDV2 and TRDJ3; 13 nucleotides line up with TRDD3. Germline V lookup: CDR1 GEAIGNYY, CDR2 EKD. This CDR3 has 21 residues. After removal of 0 bases from V and 0 bases from J, the junction contained 7 bases not matched to a gene. CDR3 in DNA: TGTGCCTGTGACACCGGGTACTGGGGGATACGGAGCTCCTGGGACACCCGACAGATGTTTTTC. This sequence encodes CACDTGYWGIRSSWDTRQMFF.

This sequence joins TRDV2 and TRDJ2, with TRDD3 identical over 8 bases. This CDR3 contains 18 residues. Looked up from germline, CDR1 is GEAIGNYY and CDR2 is EKD. The V and J ends lost 3 bases and 0 bases, in that order; junction bases with no gene match: 11. The CDR3 loop is CACDGLTGGLALTAQLFF. CDR3 DNA sequence: TGTGCCTGTGACGGCCTTACTGGGGGTCTTGCTTTGACAGCACAACTCTTCTTT.

This sequence joins TRDV2 and TRDJ3, with D hard to call. Germline V gene lookup returns CDR1 GEAIGNYY and CDR2 EKD. V dropped 0 bases and J dropped 1 base, with 6 bases sitting between them. The CDR3 consists of 16 residues. The CDR3, as DNA: TGTGCCTGTGACACCCCTCGATCCTGGGACACCCGACAGATGTTTTTC. Translated: CACDTPRSWDTRQMFF.

Concerning this clone: Just one base apart from a much larger clone, this may be a read error. The chain employs TRDV2 and TRDJ1; 8 bases match TRDD3. The closer fit of TRDJ2 to the DNA end suggests the J call may be wrong. Looked up from germline, CDR1 is GEAIGNYY and CDR2 is EKD. The CDR3 extends over 16 amino acids. The CDR3 DNA is TGTGCCTGTGACCAACTTACTGGGGGTAACACCGATAAACTCTTCTTT. This translates into CACDQLTGGNTDKLFF.

This clone was observed a handful of times. One end of the junction is discordant with germline, which a read error may explain. The chain couples TRDV2 to TRDJ1, with 7 bases aligning to TRDD3. Germline V gene data show CDR1 as GEAIGNYY and CDR2 as EKD. The CDR3 has 18 amino acids. CDR3 sequence: CACDTAGTPLGDTDKLIF. The CDR3 DNA reads TGTGCTTGTGACACCGCCGGAACTCCCCTGGGGGACACCGATAAACTCATCTTT.

This clone has a handful of counts. The chain has TRDV2 and TRDJ2; D is possibly TRDD3 (6 bases). The ends were cut back, 1 base at V and 0 bases at J, with 17 bases in the middle. In germline, CDR1 is GEAIGNYY, CDR2 EKD. CDR3 length: 18 residues. The CDR3 here is CACDTIGGPTPLTAQLFF. Here the CDR3 DNA reads TGTGCCTGTGACACGATTGGGGGCCCCACCCCTTTGACAGCACAACTCTTCTTT.

The chain couples TRDV2 to TRDJ1; D is unclear. The germline gives CDR1 GEAIGNYY, CDR2 EKD. This CDR3 is built from 14 residues. The V gene lost 1 base and the J gene lost 2 bases, with 10 bases spanning the gap. The CDR3 nucleotides are TGTGCCTGTGACACGGTAATGGGTACCGATAAACTCATCTTT. Its translation is CACDTVMGTDKLIF.

In regard to this clone: This CDR3 is also generated by other DNA sequences in the sample. The chain recombines TRDV2 with TRDJ3, with 9 bases matching TRDD3. V lost 0 bases and J lost 0; bases outside the gene matches: 5. The CDR3 spans 19 residues. Germline V CDR1 and CDR2: GEAIGNYY, EKD. CDR3 sequence reads: CACDTWGIKSSWDTRQMFF. DNA of the CDR3: TGTGCCTGTGACACCTGGGGGATAAAAAGCTCCTGGGACACCCGACAGATGTTTTTC.

This rearrangement joins TRDV2 to TRDJ3; tentative D call: TRDD3 (6 bases). V lost 0 bases, J lost 2 bases, and 13 bases lay in between. This CDR3 has 18 residues. Germline-derived CDR1 and CDR2 are GEAIGNYY and EKD. CDR3 coding DNA: TGTGCCTGTGACACCGCAGGAGGATACACCTGGGACACCCGACAGATGTTTTTC. Translation gives CACDTAGGYTWDTRQMFF.

A word on this clone: The germline gene is not matched at one end of the junction; a read error may be the cause. The chain combines TRDV2 with TRDJ3, with 12 positions matching TRDD3. Assignment of the J gene here rests on matching the DNA to germline, because TCRdb gives none. Germline CDR1 GEAIGNYY, CDR2 EKD. This CDR3 contains 20 residues. The CDR3 here is CACGTVLGDTSSWDTRQMFF. The CDR3 DNA follows: TGTGCCTGTGGCACCGTACTGGGGGATACAAGCTCCTGGGACACCCGACAGATGTTTTTC.

There are a few counts of this clone. This chain links TRDV1 with TRDJ1, with 7 bases aligning to TRDD3. CDR1 and CDR2 from the germline V gene are TSWWSYY and QGS. V shed 3 bases and J 5 bases; nucleotides not matched to a gene: 18. The CDR3 has 18 residues. The CDR3 loop reads CALGDQTRHPLLGDKLIF. CDR3 coding DNA: TGTGCTCTTGGGGACCAAACCCGTCATCCTCTACTGGGGGATAAACTCATCTTT.

This clone was observed a handful of times. This chain links TRDV2 with TRDJ3; the D gene is possibly TRDD3 (5 bases). The V gene lost 0 bases and the J gene lost 0 bases, with 14 bases spanning the gap. This CDR3 spans 19 amino acids. Germline V gene lookup returns CDR1 GEAIGNYY and CDR2 EKD. The CDR3 reads CACDTGFGDSSWDTRQMFF. DNA for the CDR3: TGTGCCTGTGACACCGGTTTTGGGGACAGCTCCTGGGACACCCGACAGATGTTTTTC.

This clone was seen more than once but under ten times. Other nucleotide sequences from this sample produce the same CDR3. V usage is TRDV2 and J usage is TRDJ1; 12 bases align to TRDD3. V shed 0 bases, J shed 2 bases, and the junction held 6 bases outside the gene matches. Germline CDR1 and CDR2: GEAIGNYY and EKD. This CDR3 comprises 17 residues. The CDR3 reads CACDTMAGGYETDKLIF. CDR3 coding DNA: TGTGCCTGTGACACCATGGCTGGGGGATACGAGACCGATAAACTCATCTTT.

The chain uses TRDV2 and TRDJ3; TRDD3 aligns across 11 bases. CDR1 and CDR2 from the germline V gene are GEAIGNYY and EKD. The CDR3 loop spans 18 amino acids. Losses at the gene ends were 1 base for V and 3 bases for J; bases not matched to a gene: 4. DNA for the CDR3: TGTGCCTGTGACACTGGGGGATACGAGAACTGGGACACCCGACAGATGTTTTTC. Translated, it gives CACDTGGYENWDTRQMFF.

The V call is TRDV2, the J call TRDJ1; 8 bases line up with TRDD3. This CDR3 has 16 amino acids. Germline CDR1 reads GEAIGNYY; CDR2 reads EKD. Trimming at V came to 5 bases and at J to 0 bases, leaving 10 bases not matched to a gene. As DNA, the CDR3 is TGTGCCTGTGTCGGACTGGGGGGCCTGTACACCGATAAACTCATCTTT. As protein: CACVGLGGLYTDKLIF.

This clone came up a few times. J is TRDJ3 and V is TRDV2; no clear D gene. The CDR3 consists of 17 residues. V was cut by 0 bases and J by 0 bases, with 8 bases left in between. Germline values: CDR1 GEAIGNYY, CDR2 EKD. The CDR3 here is CACDTWESSWDTRQMFF. The CDR3 DNA reads as TGTGCCTGTGACACCTGGGAGAGCTCCTGGGACACCCGACAGATGTTTTTC.

Of note for this clone: Being one base from a much bigger clone, this may be a read error. The sample contains more than one DNA sequence encoding this CDR3. V and J are TRDV2 and TRDJ2; 9 nucleotides line up with TRDD3. The CDR3 has 16 residues. V was pared by 3 bases and J by 0 bases, with 4 bases of the junction left unmatched. In germline, CDR1 is GEAIGNYY, CDR2 EKD. The CDR3 protein is CACDVLGDTLTAQLFF. DNA of the CDR3: TGTGCCTGTGACGTATTGGGGGATACTTTGACAGCACAACTCTTCTTT.

This clone is large in the sample. Different DNA sequences within this sample yield the same CDR3. J is TRDJ3 and V is TRDV2, with 11 bases aligning to TRDD3. The CDR3 consists of 19 residues. Germline V gene sequence: CDR1 GEAIGNYY, CDR2 EKD. J gave up 0 bases and V 0 bases, and 3 bases lay outside the gene matches. The CDR3 region is CACDTWGIRSSWDTRQMFF. In DNA, the CDR3 is TGTGCCTGTGACACCTGGGGGATACGGAGCTCCTGGGACACCCGACAGATGTTTTTC.

By share of the sample, this clone is medium-sized. V is TRDV2 and J is TRDJ3; 12 nucleotides align to TRDD3. There are 20 residues in the CDR3. Germline CDR1 is GEAIGNYY and CDR2 is EKD. V shed 2 bases and J 0 bases; nucleotides not matched to a gene: 7. CDR3 DNA: TGTGCCTGTGACATAGCTGGGGGATACGGCAGCTCCTGGGACACCCGACAGATGTTTTTC. It is translated as CACDIAGGYGSSWDTRQMFF.

The chain links TRDV2 to TRDJ3; 10 bases fit TRDD3. The length of the CDR3 is 19 residues. Unmatched junction bases numbered 7, after V lost 3 bases and J lost 0 bases. CDR1 and CDR2 (germline): GEAIGNYY, EKD. The CDR3 here is CACDYGGYASSWDTRQMFF. CDR3 DNA sequence: TGTGCCTGTGACTACGGGGGATACGCAAGCTCCTGGGACACCCGACAGATGTTTTTC.

The CDR3 sequence is CACDVLGDKRSWDTRQMFF. In nucleotides, the CDR3 is TGTGCCTGTGACGTACTGGGGGATAAGAGGTCCTGGGACACCCGACAGATGTTTTTC. The gene calls are TRDV2 and TRDJ3; 11 bases map to TRDD3. The length of the CDR3 is 19 residues. V shed 3 bases, J shed 1 base, and the junction held 7 bases outside the gene matches. Germline lookup yields CDR1 GEAIGNYY and CDR2 EKD.

Only a few counts were recorded for this clone. Its ends do not fully match the called genes, so a read error is possible. The chain employs TRDV2 and TRDJ1, with TRDD3 matching over 9 bases. Germline V gene data show CDR1 as GEAIGNYY and CDR2 as EKD. The CDR3 is 13 amino acids. The CDR3 region has the DNA TGTGCCTGCGACAGACTGGGGGACGATAAACTCATCTTT. Protein: CACDRLGDDKLIF.

This clone was counted between two and nine times. This may arise from a read error, as a much more abundant clone is one base away. V gene TRDV2 combines with J gene TRDJ3; 7 bases align to TRDD3. CDR1 and CDR2 from the germline V gene are GEAIGNYY and EKD. This CDR3 is built from 18 residues. The CDR3 DNA sequence: TGTGCCTGTGACACTGGGGGACCGAGCTCCCGGGACACCCGACAGATGTTTTTC. Residues: CACDTGGPSSRDTRQMFF.

A note on this clone: The same CDR3 is also encoded by other DNA sequences in this sample. The chain couples TRDV2 to TRDJ3; D may be TRDD3 (6 bases). The CDR3 spans 18 residues. V lost 0 bases to trimming and J lost 1 base, with 12 bases between them. Germline loops: CDR1 GEAIGNYY, CDR2 EKD. DNA for the CDR3: TGTGCCTGTGACACCGCCGGGGGACTATCCTGGGACACCCGACAGATGTTTTTC. Its protein product is CACDTAGGLSWDTRQMFF.

This clone is termed medium-sized (0.01 to 0.1%). The chain is built from TRDV2 and TRDJ1; TRDD3 agrees at 8 bases. Losses at the gene ends were 0 bases for V and 0 bases for J; bases not matched to a gene: 17. This CDR3 region has 20 residues. Germline-derived CDR1 and CDR2 are GEAIGNYY and EKD. The CDR3 region is CACDTVRVLGASPYTDKLIF. The CDR3 DNA is TGTGCCTGTGACACCGTTCGGGTACTGGGGGCCAGCCCTTACACCGATAAACTCATCTTT.

This clone was counted between two and nine times. The chain uses TRDV1 and TRDJ1; possible D gene TRDD3, 5 bases. CDR1 and CDR2 from the germline V gene are TSWWSYY and QGS. Trimming shortened V by 4 bases and J by 10 bases, and 22 bases separated the two germline ends. This CDR3 has 15 amino acids. The CDR3 DNA follows: TGTGCTCTTGGGGTGTTTTCGCTGGGCGACTCCCCACTCATCTTT. Translating gives CALGVFSLGDSPLIF.

CDR3 amino acids: CACDILGNWDTRQMFF. CDR3 bases: TGTGCCTGTGACATCCTGGGGAACTGGGACACCCGACAGATGTTTTTC. V gene TRDV2 combines with J gene TRDJ3; tentatively, D is TRDD3 (6 bases). Germline CDR1 and CDR2: GEAIGNYY and EKD. The CDR3 is 16 amino acids. V shed 2 bases and J shed 3 bases, with 10 bases lying between them.

The rearrangement uses TRDV2 and TRDJ3; 10 bases are a match to TRDD3. The V and J ends lost 0 bases and 2 bases, in that order; junction bases with no gene match: 3. The CDR3 contains 18 residues. Germline loops: CDR1 GEAIGNYY, CDR2 EKD. As DNA, the CDR3 is TGTGCCTGTGACACCTCCTGGGGGATAACCTGGGACACCCGACAGATGTTTTTC. Residues: CACDTSWGITWDTRQMFF.